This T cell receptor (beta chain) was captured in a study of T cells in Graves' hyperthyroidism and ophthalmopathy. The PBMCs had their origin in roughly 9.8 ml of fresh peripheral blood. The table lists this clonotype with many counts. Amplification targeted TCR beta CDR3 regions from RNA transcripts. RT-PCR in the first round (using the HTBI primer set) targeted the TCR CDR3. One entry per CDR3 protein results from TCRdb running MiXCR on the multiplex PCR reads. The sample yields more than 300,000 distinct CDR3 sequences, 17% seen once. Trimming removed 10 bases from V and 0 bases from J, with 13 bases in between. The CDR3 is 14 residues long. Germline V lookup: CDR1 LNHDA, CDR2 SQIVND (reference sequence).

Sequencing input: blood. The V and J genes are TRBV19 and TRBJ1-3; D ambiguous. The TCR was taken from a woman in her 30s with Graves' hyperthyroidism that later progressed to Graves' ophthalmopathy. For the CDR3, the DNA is TGTGCCACCACACAGCCCAACTCTGGAAACACCATATATTTT. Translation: CATTQPNSGNTIYF.